This TCR beta chain derives from a study of beta chain features in type 1 diabetes. The wider study: In all, some 100 million sorted cells from all samples were analyzed.

Study-level findings and limits: In comparison with healthy donors, patients had naive, central memory and Treg TCRB repertoires that appeared more similar.

With regard to this clone: Its antigen is unknown.

Investigators reverse transcribed all isolated RNA, so they sequenced expressed TCRB transcripts. Sequencing used immunoSEQ multiplex PCR; TCRdb keeps in-frame clones, though not all of them. The sample lists roughly 240,000 clones; 13% to 15% were seen once. Sequencing input: naive CD4+ T cells from blood. The clonotype was recovered from a middle-aged woman in good health.

The CDR3 region has the DNA TGTGCCAGCTCGCGGGGACAGGGCGGAGAGACCCAGTACTTC. It codes for CASSRGQGGETQYF. The chain links TRBV18 to TRBJ2-5, with TRBD1 identical over 9 bases. The junction had 6 bases not matched to a gene; V was cut back by 6 bases and J by 4 bases. CDR1 KGHSH and CDR2 LQKENI come from the germline V gene. This CDR3 region has 14 residues.